This T cell receptor beta chain was identified during a study of cytomegalovirus exposure and HLA in healthy donors. This clone was recorded a few times. There are 14 residues in the CDR3. Germline values: CDR1 ENHRY, CDR2 SYGVKD. PCR primers comprised 60 Vbeta and 13 Jbeta primers. Profiled with immunoSEQ multiplex PCR; TCRdb holds only in-frame clones, not every one. This sample has some 110,000 clones, with roughly 68% found just once. Material for sequencing was PBMCs. The V call is TRBV10-3, the J call TRBJ2-5; tentatively, D is TRBD1 (5 bases). The better agreement between TRBJ2-7 and the DNA end casts doubt on the J call. This TCR was sampled from a young woman in good health and CMV-seronegative. The CDR3 sequence is CAIREGARTYEQYF. The DNA of the CDR3 is TGTGCCATCAGGGAAGGGGCGCGAACCTACGAGCAGTACTTC.